These 5 T cell receptor beta chains share one sample of origin, sequenced in a study of T cells in Graves' hyperthyroidism and ophthalmopathy. Researchers took RNA transcripts and amplified the TCR beta CDR3 regions from them. TCR CDR3 underwent first-round RT-PCR with the HTBI primer set. From the multiplex PCR reads, TCRdb called clonotypes with MiXCR, one entry per CDR3 protein. The table has 480,000 or so distinct CDR3 sequences, about 46% seen once. Sample: peripheral blood or thyroid tissue (not recorded which). Every receptor here comes from an adult woman with Graves' disease, either hyperthyroidism or ophthalmopathy (not recorded which).

J is TRBJ1-1 and V is TRBV20-1; 7 nucleotides line up with TRBD1. In germline, CDR1 is DFQATT, CDR2 SNEGSKA (reference sequence). V trimming: 3 bases; J trimming: 7 bases; junction bases outside the gene matches: 5. This CDR3 is 12 amino acids long. CDR3 amino acids: CSARWDSREAFF. CDR3 sequence (DNA): TGCAGTGCTAGGTGGGACAGCCGTGAAGCTTTCTTT.

The sample holds many counts of this clonotype. For the CDR3, the DNA is TGCAGTGCCACCAAACCTAGCGGGAGCTACGAGCAGTACTTC. Protein product: CSATKPSGSYEQYF. The chain employs TRBV20-1 and TRBJ2-7; 10 bases fit TRBD2. Unmatched junction bases numbered 8, after V lost 6 bases and J lost 3 bases. This CDR3 is 14 amino acids long. The germline V gene encodes CDR1 DFQATT and CDR2 SNEGSKA (reference sequence).

Comments on this clonotype: An end of the junction differs from the germline gene, which may be a read error. This chain connects TRBV20-1 to TRBJ2-7; 9 bases are a match to TRBD1. Germline values: CDR1 DFQATT, CDR2 SNEGSKA (reference sequence). The CDR3 sequence is 13 residues long. The CDR3 protein is CSAGDRATGELYF. The CDR3, as DNA: TGCAGTGCTGGGGACAGGGCTACCGGGGAGCTGTACTTC.

This clonotype was found a few times. This chain connects TRBV7-2 to TRBJ2-2; 7 bases line up with TRBD1. With 8 bases clipped from V and 5 bases from J, the junction kept 14 bases outside the gene matches. CDR1 is SGHTA and CDR2 is FQGNSA in the germline V gene. CDR3 length: 16 amino acids. In DNA form, the CDR3 reads TGTGCCAGCGCCTATAGACAGGGATCGTGGACCGGGGAGCTGTTTTTT. Its translation is CASAYRQGSWTGELFF.

This clonotype appeared a few times. The chain links TRBV10-3 to TRBJ2-7, with D perhaps matching TRBD2 (5 bases). CDR1 ENHRY and CDR2 SYGVKD come from the germline V gene. The CDR3 covers 13 residues. V was clipped by 6 bases and J by 4 bases, with 13 bases between them. CDR3 coding DNA: TGTGCCATCAGGGACGGGGTCCATTACGAGCAGTACTTC. Amino acids: CAIRDGVHYEQYF.